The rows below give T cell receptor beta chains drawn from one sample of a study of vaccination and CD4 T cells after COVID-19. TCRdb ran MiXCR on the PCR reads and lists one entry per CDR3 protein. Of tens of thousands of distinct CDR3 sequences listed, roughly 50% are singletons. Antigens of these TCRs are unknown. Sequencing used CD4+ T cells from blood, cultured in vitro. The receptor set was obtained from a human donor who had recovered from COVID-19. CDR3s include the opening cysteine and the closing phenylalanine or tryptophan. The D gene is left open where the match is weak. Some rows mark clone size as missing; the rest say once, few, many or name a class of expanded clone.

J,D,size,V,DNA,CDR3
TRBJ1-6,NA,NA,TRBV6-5,TGTGCCAGCAGTTACGGAACAGGCGTGAATTCACCCCTCCACTTT,CASSYGTGVNSPLHF
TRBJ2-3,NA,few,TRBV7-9,TGTGCCAGCAGCTTGAACCAGCTAAGCACAGATACGCAGTATTTT,CASSLNQLSTDTQYF
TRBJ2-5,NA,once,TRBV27,TGTGCCAGCAGTGATAGCACGCTCCTGGGGCGCCAAGAGACCCAGTACTTC,CASSDSTLLGRQETQYF
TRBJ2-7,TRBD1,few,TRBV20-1,TGCAGTGCCACCTCGGACAGGGCCTACGAGCAGTACTTC,CSATSDRAYEQYF
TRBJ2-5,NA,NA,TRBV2,TGTGCCAGCCGTTGGATAGGGCAAGAGACCCAGTACTTC,CASRWIGQETQYF
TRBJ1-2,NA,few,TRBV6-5,TGTGCCAGCAGTTTGCAGGAGTCTAACTATGGCTACACCTTC,CASSLQESNYGYTF
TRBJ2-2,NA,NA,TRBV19,TGTGCCAGTAGAAGAGACAGTCGGGCCGGGGAGCTGTTTTTT,CASRRDSRAGELFF
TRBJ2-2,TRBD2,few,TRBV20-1,TGCAGTGCTCCGCCCCCCACGACTAGCGGAGGGACCGGGGAGCTGTTTTTT,CSAPPPTTSGGTGELFF
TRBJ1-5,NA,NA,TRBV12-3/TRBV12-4,TGTGCCAGCAGTTCACGGCCAGGGAATCAGCCCCAGCATTTT,CASSSRPGNQPQHF
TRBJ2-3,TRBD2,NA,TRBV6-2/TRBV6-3,TGTGCCAGCAGTTCCGGGGGGATGGGTACAGATACGCAGTATTTT,CASSSGGMGTDTQYF
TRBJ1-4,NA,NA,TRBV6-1,TGTGCCAGCAGCCCTCCCGGGGCGGCTAATGAAAAACTGTTTTTT,CASSPPGAANEKLFF
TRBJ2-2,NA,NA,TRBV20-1,TGCAGTGCCAAGAGGACCGGGGAGCTGTTTTTT,CSAKRTGELFF
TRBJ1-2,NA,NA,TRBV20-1,TGCAGTGCTAGAGATCCTCTGGGCTACACCTTC,CSARDPLGYTF
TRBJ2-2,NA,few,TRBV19,TGTGCCAGTAGTATAGGCGGGACGCACACCGGGGAGCTGTTTTTT,CASSIGGTHTGELFF
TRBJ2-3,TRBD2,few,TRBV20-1,TGCAGTGCTCTTAGCGGGGGGGCCGATACGCAGTATTTT,CSALSGGADTQYF
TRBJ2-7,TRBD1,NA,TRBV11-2,TGTGCCAGCAGCCGAGCTGGACAGGGGATGTCGCAGTACTTC,CASSRAGQGMSQYF
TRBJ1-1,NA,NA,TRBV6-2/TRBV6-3,TGTGCCAGCAGTTCGGTGAACACTGAAGCTTTCTTT,CASSSVNTEAFF
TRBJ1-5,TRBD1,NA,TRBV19,TGTGCCAGTAGTATAGACCGAGGACAGGGCTACCAGCCCCAGCATTTT,CASSIDRGQGYQPQHF
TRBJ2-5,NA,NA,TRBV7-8,TGTGCCAGCAGCCCGGGACGGAATCAAGAGACCCAGTACTTC,CASSPGRNQETQYF
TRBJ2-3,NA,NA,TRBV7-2,TGTGCCAGCAGCTCTAGGGGCCGGGTTGGTACAGATACGCAGTATTTT,CASSSRGRVGTDTQYF